Here is one T cell receptor (beta chain) with its context. This entry belongs to a study of blood T cell repertoires in COVID-19. Study in general: The United States, Italy and Spain were the sources of the acute and convalescent COVID-19 samples. PBMCs, B-cell-depleted T cells, or T cells provided the cDNA or gDNA that made up the material.

CDR3 length: 14 residues. The ends lost 6 bases at V and 6 bases at J; junction bases unmatched: 8. Germline V gives CDR1 SGHTA, CDR2 FQGNSA. Under the authors' procedure: For nucleated cells, counts were estimated from reference gene primer amplification. Only in-frame clones appear in the TCRdb table, and some are missing; sequencing was by immunoSEQ multiplex PCR. For V, J and clone size, that table is used; D and trimming come from the DNA. Of roughly 230,000 clones in the sample, approximately 85% were seen once. Input material: peripheral blood. This TCR was recovered from a human donor in a cohort sampled during active COVID-19. The chain couples TRBV7-2 to TRBJ2-7; 10 bases match TRBD2. CDR3 in DNA: TGTGCCAGCAGACCAAGCGGGAGGGCCCTCGAGCAGTACTTC. It codes for CASRPSGRALEQYF.